This T cell receptor (beta chain) was obtained from a study of CD8 T cells in ankylosing spondylitis. Trimming cost V 3 bases and J 1 base; bases outside gene matches: 1. The CDR3 is made up of 15 amino acids. This clonotype turned up a few times. The target antigen is unknown. Libraries for TCR beta were made by quantitative 5'-RACE with molecular barcodes. TCRdb re-called the 5' RACE reads with MiXCR, one entry per CDR3 protein. The table lists about 360,000 distinct CDR3 sequences, roughly 22% of them singletons, with roughly 13% in the top ten. General study points: Disease-linked clones reportedly concentrated significantly in matched ankylosing spondylitis synovial fluid. Peripheral blood samples showed relatively rare disease-linked clones, and these clones were CD8+. A motif of seven or eight highly homologous TCR beta variants was seen as apparently characteristic of ankylosing spondylitis blood.

The sample consisted of blood, either unsorted or a sorted T cell fraction (not recorded which). V and J are TRBV12-3 or TRBV12-4 and TRBJ2-3, with 10 nucleotides matching TRBD2. The TCR originated in a male donor with ankylosing spondylitis or in good health (not recorded which). The CDR3 nucleotides are TGTGCCAGCAGTTTTCTAGCGGGAGGCACAGATACGCAGTATTTT. Translated: CASSFLAGGTDTQYF.